Given below is one T cell receptor (beta chain) in context. Its specificity is unknown. This sample was taken from a study of OX40 agonist ivuxolimab in advanced cancers. Looking at the study overall: Patients took ivuxolimab, an agonistic anti-OX40 (CD134) antibody.

Systemic immunosuppression or a history of autoimmune disease excluded patients. Sequencing used immunoSEQ multiplex PCR; TCRdb keeps in-frame clones, though not all of them. The sample lists 55,000 to 70,000 clones; about 90% were seen once. Findings and caveats of the study: Some nonresponders also had low normalized T-cell clonal expansion. At doses 0.1 to 3.0 mg/kg, CD4+ and CD8+ clones expanded.

In germline, CDR1 is MGHRA, CDR2 YSYEKL. The CDR3 runs to 15 residues. Trimming cost V 3 bases and J 0 bases, with 11 bases left between them. The source of this sequence is an adult with an advanced solid tumor such as melanoma, head and neck, liver or kidney cancer. This sample comprised CD4+ or CD8+ T cells sorted from blood, obtained in a trial of the OX40 agonist ivuxolimab. The chain has TRBV4-1 and TRBJ1-2; no clear D gene. The CDR3 here is CASSQRDSANYGYTF. The DNA for the CDR3 is TGCGCCAGCAGCCAGAGAGACTCAGCTAACTATGGCTACACCTTC.